The clone carrying this T cell receptor beta chain was recorded many times. Specified time point: longitudinal time-point 1 (baseline). This specimen belongs to a study of neurological immune-mediated disorders. Trimming cost V 0 bases and J 0 bases, with 9 bases left between them. The CDR3 covers 15 residues. The germline CDR1 and CDR2 sequences are LGHNA and YSLEER. TCRdb reanalysed the 5' RACE reads using MiXCR and keeps one entry per CDR3 protein. The data contain roughly 61,000 distinct CDR3 sequences, roughly 10% of them singletons. This sequence originates from a male donor with HTLV-1-associated myelopathy (HAM/TSP). Sequencing used PBMCs. V and J are TRBV4-3 and TRBJ2-7, with TRBD2 as a possible D gene (6 bases). The DNA for the CDR3 is TGCGCCAGCAGCCAAGATAGCGGATACTCCTACGAGCAGTACTTC. Protein: CASSQDSGYSYEQYF.